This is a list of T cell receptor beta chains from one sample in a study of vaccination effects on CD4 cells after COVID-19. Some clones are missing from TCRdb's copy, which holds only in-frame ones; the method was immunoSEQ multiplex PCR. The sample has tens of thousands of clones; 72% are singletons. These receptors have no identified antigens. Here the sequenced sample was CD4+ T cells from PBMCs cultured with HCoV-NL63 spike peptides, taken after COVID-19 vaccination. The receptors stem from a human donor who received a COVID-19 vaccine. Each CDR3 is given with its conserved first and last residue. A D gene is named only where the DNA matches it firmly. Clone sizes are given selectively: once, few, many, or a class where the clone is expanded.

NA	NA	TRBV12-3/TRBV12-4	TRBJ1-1	TGTGCCAGCAGTTTTCAGGCGGTCACTGAAGCTTTCTTT	CASSFQAVTEAFF
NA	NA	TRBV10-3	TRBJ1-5	TGTGCCATCAGTGGCAGGGGCGGCAATCAGCCCCAGCATTTT	CAISGRGGNQPQHF
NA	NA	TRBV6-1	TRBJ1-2	TGTGCCAGCAGTGATTTGGTCAGGGCAAATGGCTACACCTTC	CASSDLVRANGYTF
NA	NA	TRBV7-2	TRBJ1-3	TGTGCCAGCAGCTCCAGGGGCTCTGGAAACACCATATATTTT	CASSSRGSGNTIYF
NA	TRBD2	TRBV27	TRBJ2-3	TGTGCCAGCACACCCCAAAGACTAGCGGGAGGGGGCACAGATACGCAGTATTTT	CASTPQRLAGGGTDTQYF
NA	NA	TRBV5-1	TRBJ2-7	TGCGCCAGCAGCTTGGCCTTGACTCTCGGCTACGAGCAGTACTTC	CASSLALTLGYEQYF
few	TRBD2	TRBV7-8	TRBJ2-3	TGTGCCAGCAGCTTAGTTGGCGGGGGTTACGGTAGCACAGATACGCAGTATTTT	CASSLVGGGYGSTDTQYF
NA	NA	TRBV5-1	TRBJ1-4	TGCGCCAGCAGCTTGGTAGGAGGGGAGAATGAAAAACTGTTTTTT	CASSLVGGENEKLFF
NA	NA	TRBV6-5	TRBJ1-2	TGTGCCAGCAGCCGGACGAAGGGTAACTATGGCTACACCTTC	CASSRTKGNYGYTF
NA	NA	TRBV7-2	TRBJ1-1	TGTGCCAGCAGCCCCACCTTGGTGTTGAACACTGAAGCTTTCTTT	CASSPTLVLNTEAFF
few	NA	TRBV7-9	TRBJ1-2	TGTGCCAGCAGCCCCTACGCTCGGACGGCCTATGGCTACACCTTC	CASSPYARTAYGYTF
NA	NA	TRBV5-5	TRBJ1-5	TGTGCCAGCAGCTTCGTCGGCACCAATCAGCCCCAGCATTTT	CASSFVGTNQPQHF
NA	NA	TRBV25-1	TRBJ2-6	TGTGCCAGCAGTCACAACTCTGGGGCCAACGTCCTGACTTTC	CASSHNSGANVLTF
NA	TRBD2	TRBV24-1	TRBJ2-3	TGTGCCACCAGTGATGCGAGCGGGGGCGCTAGCACAGATACGCAGTATTTT	CATSDASGGASTDTQYF
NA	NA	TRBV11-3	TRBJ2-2	TGTGCCAGCAGCTTATCCGATTATTCTACTACCGGGGAGCTGTTTTTT	CASSLSDYSTTGELFF
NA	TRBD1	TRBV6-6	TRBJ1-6	TGTGCCAGCAGTCACGGACAGGGCGGGTTCTATAATTCACCCCTCCACTTT	CASSHGQGGFYNSPLHF
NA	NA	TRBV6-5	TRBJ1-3	TGTGCCAGCCTCGAAAGGGCCTCTGGAAACACCATATATTTT	CASLERASGNTIYF
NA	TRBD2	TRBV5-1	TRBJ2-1	TGCGCCAGCAGCTTGAAGGGAGGGAGGGGACAGTTCTTC	CASSLKGGRGQFF
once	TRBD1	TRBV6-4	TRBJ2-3	TGTGCCAGCAGTGACTCACAGGGGGCCACAGATACGCAGTATTTT	CASSDSQGATDTQYF
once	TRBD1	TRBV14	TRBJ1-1	TGTGCCAGCAGGCAGACAGGGGCGCGGACTGAAGCTTTCTTT	CASRQTGARTEAFF
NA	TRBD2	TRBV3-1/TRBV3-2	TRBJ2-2	TGTGCCAGCACCCATAGCGGGCACACCGGGGAGCTGTTTTTT	CASTHSGHTGELFF
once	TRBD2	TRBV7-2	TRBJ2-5	TGTGCCAGCAGCTTAGTTAGGGCTAGCGGGGGGGAGACCCAGTACTTC	CASSLVRASGGETQYF
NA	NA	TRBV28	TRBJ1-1	TGTGCCAGCAGTTTGGCGGGGGGCTCGGACACTGAAGCTTTCTTT	CASSLAGGSDTEAFF
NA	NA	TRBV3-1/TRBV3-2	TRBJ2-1	TGTGCCAGCAGCCAAGATCAAGCAGGTAGCTCCTACAATGAGCAGTTCTTC	CASSQDQAGSSYNEQFF
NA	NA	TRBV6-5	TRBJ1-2	TGTGCCAGCCTCGGGACGGAAAACTATGGCTACACCTTC	CASLGTENYGYTF
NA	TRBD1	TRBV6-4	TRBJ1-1	TGTGCCAGCAGCCCGGACAGGATGAACACTGAAGCTTTCTTT	CASSPDRMNTEAFF
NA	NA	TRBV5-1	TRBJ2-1	TGCGCCAGCAGCTTGGATCAAACCCAGGGGAGGGGGGCCAATGAGCAGTTCTTC	CASSLDQTQGRGANEQFF
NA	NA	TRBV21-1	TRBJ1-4	TGTGCCAGCAGCAAACCTGGGGATGAAAAACTGTTTTTT	CASSKPGDEKLFF
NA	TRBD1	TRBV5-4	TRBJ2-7	TGTGCCAGCACCGTCCCGGGACAGGGGTCCTACGAGCAGTACTTC	CASTVPGQGSYEQYF
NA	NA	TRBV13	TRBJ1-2	TGTGCCAGCAGCTTAGGCCCGGCAGGGGATGGCTACACCTTC	CASSLGPAGDGYTF
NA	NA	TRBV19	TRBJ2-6	TGTGCCAGTAGTTTAGGGCTCTCTGGGGCCAACGTCCTGACTTTC	CASSLGLSGANVLTF
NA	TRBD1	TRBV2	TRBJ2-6	TGTGCCAGCGGACAGGGCAGCTCTGGGGCCAACGTCCTGACTTTC	CASGQGSSGANVLTF
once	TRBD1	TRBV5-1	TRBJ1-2	TGCGCCAGCAGCTCCGGGACAGGGGGAGGCTACACCTTC	CASSSGTGGGYTF
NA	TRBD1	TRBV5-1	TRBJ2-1	TGCGCCAGCAGCCCAAGGACAGGGGAAGCAAGTGAGCAGTTCTTC	CASSPRTGEASEQFF
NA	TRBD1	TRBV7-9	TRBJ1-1	TGTGCCAGCACCCAACAGGGGGCTCCTATGAACACTGAAGCTTTCTTT	CASTQQGAPMNTEAFF
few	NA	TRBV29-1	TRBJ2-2	TGCAGCGTTGAACAGAACGCGAACACCGGGGAGCTGTTTTTT	CSVEQNANTGELFF
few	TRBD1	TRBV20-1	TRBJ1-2	TGCAGTGCTAGTAGAGGGGGCGCTGGCTATGGCTACACCTTC	CSASRGGAGYGYTF
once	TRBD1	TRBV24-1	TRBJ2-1	TGTGCCACCAGTGACCCCGGACAGGGGGCTGCGAATGAGCAGTTCTTC	CATSDPGQGAANEQFF
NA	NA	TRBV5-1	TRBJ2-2	TGCGCCAGCAGCATGGACGGCAACACCGGGGAGCTGTTTTTT	CASSMDGNTGELFF
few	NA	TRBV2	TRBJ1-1	TGTGCCAGCAGACTCCTTGTGGGGGGATTCACTGAAGCTTTCTTT	CASRLLVGGFTEAFF
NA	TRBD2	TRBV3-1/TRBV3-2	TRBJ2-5	TGTGCCAGCAGCCAACTTAGCGGGAGGGGGGGGTGGAAAGAGACCCAGTACTTC	CASSQLSGRGGWKETQYF
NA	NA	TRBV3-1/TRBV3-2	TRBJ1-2	TGTGCCAGCAGCCGCGCCTCTAACTATGGCTACACCTTC	CASSRASNYGYTF
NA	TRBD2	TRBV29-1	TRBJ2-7	TGCAGCGTCGACACCGGGACTAGCGGGGGAAGGCAGTACTTC	CSVDTGTSGGRQYF